These T cell receptor beta chains were read from a single sample in a study of shared clonotypes between healthy human individuals. Libraries were prepared by immunoSEQ multiplex PCR; TCRdb keeps only in-frame clonotypes and omits some of them. The sample contains under 2.5 million clones, 85% to 95% of which appear only once. Sequenced input: naive CD4+ T cells from PBMCs. All receptors come from a man aged 18 to 29 in good health. Some clones in this sample may be carry-over from other donors' samples. Both conserved end residues are part of each CDR3. The D gene is left open where the match is weak. The size of a clone is reported for some rows only, either as once, few or many, or as a class for expanded clones.

j_call,clone_size,d_call,v_call,cdr3_aa,cdr3_nt
TRBJ1-4,NA,NA,TRBV4-1,CASSPQGRATTNEKLFF,TGCGCCAGCAGCCCACAGGGTCGGGCAACAACTAATGAAAAACTGTTTTTT
TRBJ2-2,NA,NA,TRBV30,CAWSRWDGTGELFF,TGTGCCTGGAGTAGGTGGGACGGAACCGGGGAGCTGTTTTTT
TRBJ2-7,NA,NA,TRBV28,CASLGTGYEQYF,TGTGCCAGCCTAGGGACGGGCTACGAGCAGTACTTC
TRBJ2-2,NA,TRBD1,TRBV7-3,CASSSPRTGANTGELFF,TGTGCCAGCAGCTCCCCCCGGACAGGGGCCAACACCGGGGAGCTGTTTTTT
TRBJ2-2,NA,NA,TRBV6-5,CASSTTRNTGELFF,TGTGCCAGCAGTACGACTCGTAACACCGGGGAGCTGTTTTTT
TRBJ2-1,NA,TRBD2,TRBV5-4,CASSLPLAGVQEQFF,TGTGCCAGCAGCTTGCCTCTAGCGGGAGTTCAGGAGCAGTTCTTC
TRBJ1-4,NA,NA,TRBV6-6,CASSSRREEKLFF,TGTGCCAGCAGTTCGCGTCGGGAGGAAAAACTGTTTTTT
TRBJ1-1,NA,NA,TRBV28,CASTPAGNKAFF,TGTGCCAGCACCCCCGCAGGGAATAAAGCTTTCTTT
TRBJ2-7,once,NA,TRBV20-1,CSARKSFEQYF,TGCAGTGCTAGAAAGAGTTTCGAGCAGTACTTC
TRBJ1-1,NA,NA,TRBV30,CAWSSDGRLGETFF,TGTGCCTGGAGTTCCGATGGTCGACTAGGGGAAACTTTCTTT
TRBJ1-1,NA,NA,TRBV19,CASTIGTGRTEAFF,TGTGCCAGTACCATCGGGACGGGGAGGACTGAAGCTTTCTTT
TRBJ1-1,NA,NA,TRBV7-2,CASSLYSYTEAFF,TGTGCCAGCAGCTTATACTCCTACACTGAAGCTTTCTTT
TRBJ2-7,NA,NA,TRBV5-4,CASSTPRDSSSYEQYF,TGTGCCAGCAGCACCCCGCGGGACTCGAGCTCCTACGAGCAGTACTTC
TRBJ2-7,once,NA,TRBV5-1,CASSLAGGRTRGEQYF,TGCGCCAGCAGCTTGGCCGGGGGGCGGACGAGAGGCGAGCAGTACTTC
TRBJ2-7,NA,TRBD2,TRBV7-3,CASSPSGDVHEQYF,TGTGCCAGCAGCCCAAGCGGGGACGTACACGAGCAGTACTTC
TRBJ1-4,NA,NA,TRBV15,CATSRESEGEKLFF,TGTGCCACCAGCCGAGAGTCGGAGGGCGAAAAACTGTTTTTT
TRBJ1-5,NA,NA,TRBV6-6,CATDTLRGNQPQHF,TGTGCCACCGACACCCTTAGGGGCAATCAGCCCCAGCATTTT
TRBJ2-2,NA,TRBD2,TRBV6-6,CASSLQPGLGGELFF,TGTGCCAGCAGCCTTCAACCGGGACTAGGCGGGGAGCTGTTTTTT
TRBJ1-4,NA,NA,TRBV4-3,CASSQGPPPHYEKLFF,TGCGCCAGCAGCCAAGGCCCCCCGCCGCACTATGAAAAACTGTTTTTT
TRBJ2-5,NA,TRBD1,TRBV2,CASRYRGDMQTQYF,TGTGCCAGCAGATACAGGGGAGATATGCAGACCCAGTACTTC
TRBJ1-3,NA,TRBD1,TRBV30,CALLQGAGNTIYF,TGTGCCCTCTTACAGGGGGCGGGGAACACCATATATTTT
TRBJ1-2,NA,NA,TRBV19,CASSISFNYGYTF,TGTGCCAGTAGTATCTCCTTTAACTATGGCTACACCTTC
TRBJ1-2,NA,NA,TRBV6-5,CASRALRDGYYGYTF,TGTGCCAGCAGAGCTTTGCGGGACGGGTACTATGGCTACACCTTC
TRBJ1-1,NA,NA,TRBV19,CASSMTRESTEAFF,TGTGCCAGTAGTATGACCAGGGAGAGTACTGAAGCTTTCTTT
TRBJ1-1,NA,NA,TRBV6-7,CASSLEPGPKRGVTEAFF,TGTGCCAGCAGTTTAGAACCGGGGCCAAAACGGGGTGTCACTGAAGCTTTCTTT
TRBJ1-2,NA,TRBD1,TRBV5-1,CASSPGLDRGLGYTF,TGCGCCAGCAGCCCAGGACTTGACAGGGGGCTAGGCTACACCTTC
TRBJ2-1,NA,NA,TRBV28,CASSLSGVNYNEQFF,TGTGCCAGCAGTTTAAGTGGGGTTAACTACAATGAGCAGTTCTTC
TRBJ2-1,NA,NA,TRBV2,CASRGDYSPYNEQFF,TGTGCCAGCAGGGGAGACTATTCACCCTACAATGAGCAGTTCTTC
TRBJ1-5,NA,TRBD1,TRBV6-1,CASSATGGGQPQHF,TGTGCCAGCAGTGCTACAGGGGGCGGTCAGCCCCAGCATTTT
TRBJ1-1,NA,NA,TRBV29-1,CSVEVRFSLLGAFF,TGCAGCGTTGAGGTCAGGTTCTCCCTCCTGGGAGCTTTCTTT
TRBJ1-4,NA,NA,TRBV7-9,CASSLFQGDEKLFF,TGTGCCAGCAGCTTATTCCAAGGTGATGAAAAACTGTTTTTT
TRBJ1-1,NA,TRBD1,TRBV7-8,CASSLESGTGRAFF,TGTGCCAGCAGCTTAGAATCTGGGACAGGGCGGGCTTTCTTT
TRBJ2-2,NA,TRBD2,TRBV27,CASSLISGGNTGELFF,TGTGCCAGCAGTTTAATCAGCGGGGGGAACACCGGGGAGCTGTTTTTT
TRBJ2-1,NA,TRBD2,TRBV7-9,CASSLRGTSGYNEQFF,TGTGCCAGCAGCTTAAGAGGGACTAGCGGTTACAATGAGCAGTTCTTC
TRBJ2-3,NA,TRBD1,TRBV4-3,CASSPGTGLTDTQYF,TGCGCCAGCAGCCCGGGGACAGGGCTCACAGATACGCAGTATTTT
TRBJ2-5,NA,TRBD2,TRBV5-1,CASSAGPGTTQETQYF,TGCGCCAGCAGCGCAGGGCCTGGGACTACACAAGAGACCCAGTACTTC
TRBJ2-7,once,TRBD2,TRBV2,CATSGLSTYEQYF,TGTGCCACCTCGGGACTATCTACCTACGAGCAGTACTTC
TRBJ2-1,NA,NA,TRBV5-4,CASSRGNGDNEQFF,TGTGCCAGCAGCCGGGGGAATGGGGACAATGAGCAGTTCTTC
TRBJ2-1,NA,TRBD2,TRBV6-5,CASSYWASGRDSEQFF,TGTGCCAGCAGTTATTGGGCTAGCGGGAGAGATAGTGAGCAGTTCTTC
TRBJ1-2,NA,NA,TRBV5-4,CASSSVVNYGYTF,TGTGCCAGCAGCTCGGTGGTTAACTATGGCTACACCTTC
TRBJ2-7,NA,NA,TRBV4-2,CASSQEGPFYEQYF,TGTGCCAGCAGCCAAGAGGGCCCCTTCTACGAGCAGTACTTC
TRBJ2-7,NA,NA,TRBV5-1,CASTNGASTYEQYF,TGCGCCAGCACCAATGGGGCCAGTACCTACGAGCAGTACTTC